The 26 T cell receptor beta chains below all came from one sample that was sequenced in a study of cytomegalovirus exposure and HLA in healthy donors. Primers for the PCR totalled 60 Vbeta and 13 Jbeta. The assay was immunoSEQ multiplex PCR, and TCRdb's table has in-frame clones only and misses some. The data show about 200,000 clones, 70% to 80% seen once. Sequencing used PBMCs. Source of these receptors: a girl aged 2 to 9 in good health and CMV-seronegative.

In this sample, this clone turned up a few times. The chain links TRBV29-1 to TRBJ2-7, with TRBD1 matching over 11 bases. Germline V gene lookup returns CDR1 SQVTM and CDR2 ANQGSEA. This CDR3 is 16 amino acids long. CDR3 loop: CRGAGTGGPYLGEQYF. CDR3 sequence (DNA): TGCAGGGGAGCCGGGACAGGGGGTCCCTACCTAGGGGAGCAGTACTTC.

The V and J genes are TRBV30 and TRBJ1-4, with TRBD1 as a possible D gene (6 bases). Per germline, CDR1 GTSNPN and CDR2 SVGIG (reference sequence). The CDR3 covers 13 residues. Deletions cut 0 bases from V and 8 bases from J, with 10 bases between. The CDR3 region is CAWSVPRGEKLFF. The CDR3 DNA reads as TGTGCCTGGAGTGTACCCAGGGGAGAAAAACTGTTTTTT.

The V call is TRBV2, the J call TRBJ1-1; D is ambiguous. V was clipped by 7 bases and J by 3 bases, with 12 bases between them. Germline loops: CDR1 SNHLY, CDR2 FYNNEI. This CDR3 spans 13 amino acids. CDR3 sequence: CASMRDRDTEAFF. CDR3 nucleotides: TGTGCCAGCATGAGGGATCGAGACACTGAAGCTTTCTTT.

This chain links TRBV4-1 with TRBJ2-1; D perhaps matches TRBD2 (7 bases). Germline V gives CDR1 MGHRA, CDR2 YSYEKL. The CDR3 spans 18 residues. The ends were cut back, 1 base at V and 5 bases at J, with 21 bases in the middle. For the CDR3, the DNA is TGCGCCAGCAGCCAAGTTCGGGTCCCCCCGGGGGGCAACAATGAGCAGTTCTTC. Its translation: CASSQVRVPPGGNNEQFF.

Written as DNA, the CDR3 is TGTGCCAGCAGCCACACCGGGACTAGGAGCAATGAGCAGTTCTTC. Translated, it gives CASSHTGTRSNEQFF. The chain couples TRBV4-2 to TRBJ2-1; 8 positions agree with TRBD2. The CDR3 is made up of 15 amino acids. V lost 3 bases, J lost 6 bases, and 7 bases stayed unmatched. The germline V gene encodes CDR1 LGHNA and CDR2 YNFKEQ.

This clone was observed a handful of times. The chain recombines TRBV2 with TRBJ2-1, with D perhaps TRBD2 (7 bases). V gave up 2 bases and J gave up 9 bases, with 14 bases separating them. CDR3 length: 14 residues. Germline values: CDR1 SNHLY, CDR2 FYNNEI. The CDR3 sequence: CASSETGRGGEQFF. CDR3 nucleotide sequence: TGTGCCAGCAGTGAAACTGGTAGGGGGGGTGAGCAGTTCTTC.

The chain is built from TRBV5-6 and TRBJ1-2, with D perhaps matching TRBD1 (6 bases). Germline V gene data show CDR1 as SGHDT and CDR2 as YYEEEE. This CDR3 comprises 18 residues. Trimming took 4 bases from V and 6 from J, leaving 28 bases between them. The CDR3 sequence is CASSGTPGGAEDVNGYTF. CDR3 in DNA: TGTGCCAGCAGCGGCACCCCGGGGGGCGCGGAGGATGTAAATGGCTACACCTTC.

This clone was counted a single time. V and J are TRBV9 and TRBJ2-1, with 8 bases lining up with TRBD1. The CDR3 is 14 residues long. From germline, CDR1 is SGDLS and CDR2 YYNGEE. J was trimmed by 4 bases and V by 2 bases; bases with no gene match: 2. CDR3 DNA sequence: TGTGCCAGCAGCGTGGACAGGGAGTACAATGAGCAGTTCTTC. This gives the protein CASSVDREYNEQFF. The whole variable domain, filled in from reference TRBV9 and TRBJ2-1, reads DSGVTQTPKHLITATGQRVTLRCSPRSGDLSVYWYQQSLDQGLQFLIQYYNGEERAKGNILERFSAQQFPDLHSELNLSSLELGDSALYFCASSVDREYNEQFFGPGTRLTVL.

V is TRBV10-3 and J is TRBJ2-7, with D hard to call. With 5 bases removed from V and 4 bases from J, the gap between germline ends came to 6 bases. In germline, CDR1 is ENHRY, CDR2 SYGVKD. CDR3 size: 11 residues. This CDR3 is CAISTPYEQYF. For the CDR3, the DNA is TGTGCCATCAGTACACCGTACGAGCAGTACTTC.

This chain connects TRBV7-6 to TRBJ2-7; D may be TRBD2 (5 bases). Deletions cut 2 bases from V and 5 bases from J, with 10 bases between. Germline V gene sequence: CDR1 SGHVS, CDR2 FNYEAQ. There are 13 residues in the CDR3. CDR3 sequence: CASSLLAGNEQYF. The CDR3 DNA is TGTGCCAGCAGCTTACTAGCCGGTAACGAGCAGTACTTC.

J is TRBJ2-1 and V is TRBV6-5; D not certain. Germline assignment: CDR1 MNHEY and CDR2 SVGAGI. Trimming cost V 5 bases and J 2 bases, with 7 bases left between them. CDR3 length: 13 amino acids. The CDR3 nucleotides are TGTGCCAGCAGTGCGAACCCCTACAATGAGCAGTTCTTC. Its translation: CASSANPYNEQFF.

J is TRBJ1-2 and V is TRBV5-1, with 9 bases lining up with TRBD1. V gave up 3 bases and J gave up 7 bases; unmatched junction bases: 7. The CDR3 extends over 14 amino acids. The V gene's germline CDR1 is SGHRS and CDR2 YFSETQ. The CDR3 nucleotides are TGCGCCAGCAGCTCCGGACAGGGGAAAGTTGGCTACACCTTC. It is translated as CASSSGQGKVGYTF.

The gene calls are TRBV6-1 and TRBJ1-2, with D uncertain. The V end was cut by 2 bases, the J end by 8 bases, with 18 bases between. The CDR3 contains 15 residues. Germline loops: CDR1 MNHNS, CDR2 SASEGT. The CDR3 nucleotides read TGTGCCAGCAGTGAAAATCGGCGTAGCTCCTTCGGCTACACCTTC. Amino acid sequence: CASSENRRSSFGYTF.

This clone has only one observation. The chain is built from TRBV23-1 and TRBJ1-2, with D tentatively TRBD1 (5 bases). TRBV23-1 is an ORF for which the function is uncertain. Trimming took 5 bases from V and 8 from J, leaving 24 bases between them. The CDR3 runs 16 residues. The CDR3 DNA follows: TGCGCCAGCAGTGTACGGGACGGAGGGACCCAGGAGGGCTACACCTTC. Translated, it gives CASSVRDGGTQEGYTF.

In DNA, the CDR3 is TGTGCTAGTGGTTTGTTATCAGGCGATACCCTCTACGAGCAGTACTTC. This encodes CASGLLSGDTLYEQYF. The V and J genes are TRBV12-5 and TRBJ2-7; D gene ambiguous. V lost 2 bases, J lost 3 bases, and 17 bases lay in between. This CDR3 comprises 16 residues. Germline lookup yields CDR1 LGHNT and CDR2 FRNRAP.

The J gene is TRBJ1-4, the V gene TRBV11-2; D not certain. Between the trimmed V and J ends, which lost 1 base and 5 bases, there was a span of 17 bases. CDR3 length: 17 amino acids. Germline values: CDR1 SGHAT, CDR2 FQNNGV. CDR3 loop: CASSLGPWRAVNEKLFF. The CDR3 coding sequence is TGTGCCAGCAGCTTAGGGCCCTGGAGGGCGGTAAATGAAAAACTGTTTTTT.

The V and J genes are TRBV7-9 and TRBJ2-1, with 8 positions matching TRBD2. The germline V gene has CDR1 SEHNR and CDR2 FQNEAQ (reference sequence). With V trimmed by 1 base and J by 6 bases, 11 bases remained unmatched. This CDR3 is 17 amino acids long. CDR3 sequence reads: CASSLVTSDRLRNEQFF. DNA for the CDR3: TGTGCCAGCAGCTTAGTGACTAGCGATCGGTTGCGCAATGAGCAGTTCTTC.

The genes are TRBV5-1 and TRBJ2-6; D unclear. Trimming cost V 2 bases and J 4 bases, with 7 bases left between them. Germline CDR1 SGHRS, CDR2 YFSETQ. The CDR3 is made up of 14 amino acids. This CDR3 is CASSLSPGANVLTF. The CDR3 DNA reads TGCGCCAGCAGCTTATCTCCGGGGGCCAACGTCCTGACTTTC.

This chain connects TRBV6-5 to TRBJ1-2; 8 bases match TRBD1. J lost 8 bases, V lost 7 bases, and 15 bases had no gene match. Germline CDR1 and CDR2: MNHEY and SVGAGI. The CDR3 runs 15 residues. This chain's CDR3 is CASKNTPGGAEGYTF. CDR3 DNA: TGTGCCAGCAAAAACACTCCAGGGGGCGCGGAGGGCTACACCTTC.

The chain links TRBV9 to TRBJ2-1; 7 positions agree with TRBD2. After removal of 0 bases from V and 10 bases from J, the junction contained 10 bases not matched to a gene. The length of the CDR3 is 15 residues. Germline lookup yields CDR1 SGDLS and CDR2 YYNGEE. The CDR3: CASSVGNSGLTEQFF. The CDR3 coding sequence is TGTGCCAGCAGCGTAGGTAATAGCGGGCTCACGGAGCAGTTCTTC.

The chain is built from TRBV30 and TRBJ2-1; a weak D match, TRBD2 (6 bases). Germline V gene data show CDR1 as GTSNPN and CDR2 as SVGIG (reference sequence). Deletions cut 2 bases from V and 2 bases from J, with 10 bases between. This CDR3 is 14 amino acids long. CDR3 nucleotide sequence: TGTGCCTGGAGTAGTAGCGGTCCCTACAATGAGCAGTTCTTC. Encoded protein: CAWSSSGPYNEQFF. Full variable domain (rest looked up from reference TRBV30 and TRBJ2-1): SQTIHQWPATLVQPVGSPLSLECTVEGTSNPNLYWYRQAAGRGLQLLFYSVGIGQISSEVPQNLSASRPQDRQFILSSKKLLLSDSGFYLCAWSSSGPYNEQFFGPGTRLTVL.

The chain has TRBV6-6 and TRBJ1-1, with TRBD1 matching 9 bases. Unmatched junction bases numbered 5, after V lost 7 bases and J lost 5 bases. This CDR3 has 13 residues. In germline, CDR1 is MNHNY, CDR2 SVGAGI (reference sequence). DNA of the CDR3: TGTGCCAGCACTGGACAGGGGATGACTGAAGCTTTCTTT. Translation gives CASTGQGMTEAFF.

Worth noting for this clone: The same CDR3 also results from other DNA sequences found in this sample. V is TRBV5-6 and J is TRBJ2-7; D may be TRBD1 (5 bases). Trimming removed 1 base from V and 0 bases from J, with 8 bases in between. This CDR3 comprises 14 residues. Germline CDR1 and CDR2: SGHDT and YYEEEE. The CDR3 DNA reads as TGTGCCAGCAGCTTGACAGGCGTCTCCTACGAGCAGTACTTC. Translating it yields CASSLTGVSYEQYF.

The rearrangement uses TRBV19 and TRBJ1-2, with a tentative D call TRBD1 (5 bases). V was shortened by 4 bases and J by 0 bases, with 12 bases between the two germline ends. Germline V lookup: CDR1 LNHDA, CDR2 SQIVND (reference sequence). The CDR3 is made up of 15 amino acids. The CDR3 is CASSTLRESNYGYTF. CDR3 bases: TGTGCCAGTAGTACCCTCAGGGAATCTAACTATGGCTACACCTTC.

The rearrangement uses TRBV13 and TRBJ2-1; 9 positions match TRBD1. The CDR3 runs 15 residues. In germline, CDR1 is PRHDT, CDR2 FYEKMQ (reference sequence). V gave up 3 bases and J gave up 6 bases; unmatched junction bases: 6. The CDR3 loop is CASSLRGTGPNEQFF. The CDR3 coding sequence is TGTGCCAGCAGCTTGCGAGGGACAGGGCCCAATGAGCAGTTCTTC. The whole variable domain, remainder taken from reference TRBV13 and TRBJ2-1, is AAGVIQSPRHLIKEKRETATLKCYPIPRHDTVYWYQQGPGQDPQFLISFYEKMQSDKGSIPDRFSAQQFSDYHSELNMSSLELGDSALYFCASSLRGTGPNEQFFGPGTRLTVL.

This clone was picked up one time. This CDR3 fails to terminate in the conserved phenylalanine or tryptophan, so it likely reflects a read error. V gene TRBV10-2 combines with J gene TRBJ1-5; D is unclear. The V end was cut by 3 bases, the J end by 0 bases, with 9 bases between. This CDR3 comprises 15 residues. Germline CDR1 reads WSHSY; CDR2 reads SAAADI. The CDR3 loop is CASSDRQASNQPQHL. CDR3 DNA sequence: TGCGCCAGCAGTGATAGGCAGGCTAGCAATCAGCCCCAGCATCTT.